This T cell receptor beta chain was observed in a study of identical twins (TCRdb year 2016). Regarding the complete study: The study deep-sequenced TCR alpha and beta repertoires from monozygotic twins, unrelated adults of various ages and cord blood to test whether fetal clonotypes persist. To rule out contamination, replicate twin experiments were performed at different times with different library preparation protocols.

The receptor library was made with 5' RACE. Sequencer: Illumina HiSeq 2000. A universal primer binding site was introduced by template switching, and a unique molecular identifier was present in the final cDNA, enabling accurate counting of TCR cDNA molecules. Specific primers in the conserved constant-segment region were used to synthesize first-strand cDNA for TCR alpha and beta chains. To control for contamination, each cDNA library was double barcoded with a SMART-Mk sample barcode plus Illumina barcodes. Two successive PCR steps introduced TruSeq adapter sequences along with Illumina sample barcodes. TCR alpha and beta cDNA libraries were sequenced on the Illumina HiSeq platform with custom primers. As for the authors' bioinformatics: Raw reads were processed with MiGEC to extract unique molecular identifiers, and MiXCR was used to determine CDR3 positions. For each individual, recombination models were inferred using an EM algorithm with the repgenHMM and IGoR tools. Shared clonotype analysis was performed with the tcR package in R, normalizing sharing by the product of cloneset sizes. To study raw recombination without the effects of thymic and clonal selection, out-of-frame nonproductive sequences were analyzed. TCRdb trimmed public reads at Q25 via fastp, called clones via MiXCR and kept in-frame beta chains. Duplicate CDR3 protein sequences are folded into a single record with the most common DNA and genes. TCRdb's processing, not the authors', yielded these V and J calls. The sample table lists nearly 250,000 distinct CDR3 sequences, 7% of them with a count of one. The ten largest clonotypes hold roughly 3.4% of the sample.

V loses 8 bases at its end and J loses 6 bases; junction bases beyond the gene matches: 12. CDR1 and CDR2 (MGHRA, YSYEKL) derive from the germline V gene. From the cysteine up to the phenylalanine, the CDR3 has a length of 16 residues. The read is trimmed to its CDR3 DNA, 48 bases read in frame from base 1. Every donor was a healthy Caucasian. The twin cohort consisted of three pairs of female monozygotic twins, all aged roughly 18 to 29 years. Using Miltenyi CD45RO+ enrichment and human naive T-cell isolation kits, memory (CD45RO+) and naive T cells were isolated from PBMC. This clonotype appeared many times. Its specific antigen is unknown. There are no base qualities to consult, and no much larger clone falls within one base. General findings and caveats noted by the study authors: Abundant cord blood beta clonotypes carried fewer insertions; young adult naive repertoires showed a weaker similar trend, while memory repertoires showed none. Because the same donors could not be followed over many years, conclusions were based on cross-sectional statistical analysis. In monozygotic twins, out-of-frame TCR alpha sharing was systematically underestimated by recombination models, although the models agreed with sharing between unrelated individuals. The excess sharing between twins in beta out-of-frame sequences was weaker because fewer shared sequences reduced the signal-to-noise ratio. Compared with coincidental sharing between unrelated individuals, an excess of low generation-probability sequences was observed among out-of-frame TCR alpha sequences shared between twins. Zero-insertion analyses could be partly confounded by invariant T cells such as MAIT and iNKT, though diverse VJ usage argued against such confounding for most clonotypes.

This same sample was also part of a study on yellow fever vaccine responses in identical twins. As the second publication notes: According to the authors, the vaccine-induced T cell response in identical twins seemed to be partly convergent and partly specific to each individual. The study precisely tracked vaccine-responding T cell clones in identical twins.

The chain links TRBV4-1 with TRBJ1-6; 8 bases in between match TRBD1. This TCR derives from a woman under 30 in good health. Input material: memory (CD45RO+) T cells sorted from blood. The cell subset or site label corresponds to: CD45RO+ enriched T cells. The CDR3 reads CASSRDRSPVNSPLHF. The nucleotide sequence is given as TGCGCCAGCTCCCGGGACAGGTCGCCCGTTAATTCACCCCTCCACTTT.